These 7 T cell receptor beta chains were all obtained from the same sample, sequenced in a study of shared clonotypes between healthy human individuals. Produced via immunoSEQ multiplex PCR; TCRdb's table is partial and in-frame only. Of some 680,000 clones listed, about three quarters are singletons. Sequenced input: memory CD4+ T cells sorted from blood. Regarding subset: CD45RA-negative fraction. The receptors derive from a woman aged 25 to 39 in good health.

The chain combines TRBV14 with TRBJ2-7; 10 nucleotides agree with TRBD2. The CDR3 totals 15 residues. The ends lost 1 base at V and 0 bases at J; junction bases unmatched: 0. CDR1 is SGHDN and CDR2 is FVKESK in the germline V gene. Here the CDR3 DNA reads TGTGCCAGCAGCCAAGGACTAGCGGGCTCCTACGAGCAGTACTTC. Translating gives CASSQGLAGSYEQYF.

The chain couples TRBV30 to TRBJ2-2; TRBD2 aligns across 10 bases. The trim removed 8 bases at V and 4 bases at J, leaving 7 bases unmatched. The germline V gene has CDR1 GTSNPN and CDR2 SVGIG (reference sequence). This CDR3 has 14 amino acids. DNA for the CDR3: TGTGCCGGGAAGGGACTAGCGTTCACCGGGGAGCTGTTTTTT. This translates into CAGKGLAFTGELFF.

V and J are TRBV6-1 and TRBJ1-5, with 9 bases that match TRBD1. V lost 5 bases and J lost 3; bases outside the gene matches: 5. The CDR3 totals 15 residues. CDR1 MNHNS and CDR2 SASEGT come from the germline V gene. CDR3 nucleotides: TGTGCCAGCAGTTTCCGGGACAGGGACAATCAGCCCCAGCATTTT. Translated: CASSFRDRDNQPQHF.

This rearrangement joins TRBV15 to TRBJ2-1; D gene uncertain. V was trimmed by 3 bases and J by 2 bases, leaving 17 bases between them. The length of the CDR3 is 17 residues. The germline V gene encodes CDR1 LNHNV and CDR2 YYDKDF (reference sequence). CDR3 nucleotides: TGTGCCACCAGCAGCAGACTCGCCCATGGGGCCTACAATGAGCAGTTCTTC. Translating gives CATSSRLAHGAYNEQFF.

The genes are TRBV28 and TRBJ1-5; 9 bases align to TRBD1. J gave up 2 bases and V 10 bases, and 9 bases lay outside the gene matches. There are 15 residues in the CDR3. Germline V CDR1 and CDR2: MDHEN, SYDVKM. CDR3 amino acids: CATFLQGAGNQPQHF. The CDR3, as DNA: TGTGCCACCTTCCTACAGGGGGCAGGCAATCAGCCCCAGCATTTT.

The V call is TRBV18, the J call TRBJ2-2, with D uncertain. This CDR3 region has 13 residues. Germline CDR1 KGHSH, CDR2 LQKENI. V shed 7 bases and J shed 1 base, with 7 bases lying between them. The CDR3 bases are TGTGCCAGCTTAGACGGGAACACCGGGGAGCTGTTTTTT. This codes for CASLDGNTGELFF.

In nucleotides, the CDR3 is TGTGCCAGCGGCTCGGGGGAGTACTATGGCTACACCTTC. Its protein is CASGSGEYYGYTF. The gene calls are TRBV11-2 and TRBJ1-2, with D perhaps matching TRBD1 (5 bases). The CDR3 is 13 amino acids. The germline V gene encodes CDR1 SGHAT and CDR2 FQNNGV. Trimming took 8 bases from V and 3 from J, leaving 13 bases between them.